These 23 T cell receptor beta chains were sequenced from one sample in a study of CD39 and CD103 CD8 tumor-infiltrating T cells. The protocol was immunoSEQ multiplex PCR, while the TCRdb copy is restricted to in-frame clones and leaves out a portion. The profile shows around 15,000 clones, about 93% of them singletons. The sequencing sample was made of CD8+ T cells sorted from blood. Subset meaning: total memory CD8 T cells (CD45RA-CCR7+/-) from blood or uninvolved lymph node. These receptors were collected from a human donor with head and neck squamous cell carcinoma.

This chain joins TRBV4-1 and TRBJ2-1; TRBD2 matches 14 bases. This CDR3 contains 18 residues. Germline V gene data show CDR1 as MGHRA and CDR2 as YSYEKL. V shed 3 bases, J shed 2 bases, and the junction held 6 bases outside the gene matches. The CDR3 bases are TGCGCCAGCAGCCATGGGACTAGCGGGGGAATCGCCTACAATGAGCAGTTCTTC. Encoded protein: CASSHGTSGGIAYNEQFF.

The rearrangement uses TRBV27 and TRBJ2-7; the D call may be TRBD1 or TRBD2 (6 bases each). The germline gives CDR1 MNHEY, CDR2 SMNVEV (reference sequence). V was pared by 5 bases and J by 3 bases, with 17 bases between. This CDR3 contains 15 residues. CDR3 loop: CASSLRGGGNYEQYF. The CDR3 nucleotides read TGTGCCAGCAGTCTACGAGGAGGGGGGAACTACGAGCAGTACTTC.

The CDR3 nucleotides are TGTGCCAGCAGCTTGGATACTGAAGCTTTCTTT. Residues: CASSLDTEAFF. This sequence joins TRBV5-4 and TRBJ1-1; D is uncertain. With 0 bases removed from V and 5 bases from J, the gap between germline ends came to 2 bases. The CDR3 extends over 11 amino acids. Per the germline V gene, CDR1 is SGHNT and CDR2 is YYREEE (reference sequence).

The gene calls are TRBV2 and TRBJ2-2; TRBD1 matches at 7 bases. This CDR3 contains 15 residues. V lost 4 bases to trimming and J lost 7 bases; unmatched junction nucleotides: 9. Germline V gene lookup returns CDR1 SNHLY and CDR2 FYNNEI. In DNA, the CDR3 is TGTGCCAGCAGTGGCTTAGAACAGGGGATCGGGGAGCTGTTTTTT. This sequence encodes CASSGLEQGIGELFF.

CDR3 sequence: CASSFHSRSSTDTQYF. In DNA form, the CDR3 reads TGTGCCAGCAGTTTCCATAGCAGATCTAGCACAGATACGCAGTATTTT. This chain uses TRBV28 with TRBJ2-3; D is ambiguous. Trimming removed 3 bases at V and 0 bases at J, with 13 bases between. The CDR3 contains 16 residues. The V gene's germline CDR1 is MDHEN and CDR2 SYDVKM. The variable domain in full, completed from reference TRBV28 and TRBJ2-3, reads DVKVTQSSRYLVKRTGEKVFLECVQDMDHENMFWYRQDPGLGLRLIYFSYDVKMKEKGDIPEGYSVSREKKERFSLILESASTNQTSMYLCASSFHSRSSTDTQYFGPGTRLTVL.

V gene TRBV5-4 combines with J gene TRBJ2-1; 10 bases agree with TRBD2. CDR3 length equals 15 residues. Germline CDR1 SGHNT, CDR2 YYREEE (reference sequence). V lost 2 bases and J lost 6; bases outside the gene matches: 5. The CDR3 loop is CASSFGLADINEQFF. CDR3 bases: TGTGCCAGCAGCTTCGGACTAGCGGATATCAATGAGCAGTTCTTC.

The sample holds one count of this clone. V usage is TRBV13 and J usage is TRBJ2-7; TRBD2 might be the D (6 bases). V gave up 1 base and J gave up 0 bases, with 10 bases separating them. CDR1 and CDR2 (germline): PRHDT, FYEKMQ (reference sequence). The length of the CDR3 is 15 residues. In nucleotides, the CDR3 is TGTGCCAGCAGCTTAGCGGCGGGGTCCTCCTACGAGCAGTACTTC. Translating gives CASSLAAGSSYEQYF.

The chain joins TRBV7-8 to TRBJ1-6; maybe TRBD1 (5 bases). This CDR3 has 19 residues. The V end lost 0 bases, the J end lost 5 bases, and 20 bases lay between the germline ends. Germline V gene lookup returns CDR1 SGHVS and CDR2 FQNEAQ. The CDR3 reads CASSLALRLGTEDNSPLHF. Written as DNA, the CDR3 is TGTGCCAGCAGCTTAGCGCTAAGACTCGGGACGGAGGATAATTCACCCCTCCACTTT. The variable domain in full, completed from reference TRBV7-8 and TRBJ1-6, reads GAGVSQSPRYKVAKRGQDVALRCDPISGHVSLFWYQQALGQGPEFLTYFQNEAQLDKSGLPSDRFFAERPEGSVSTLKIQRTQQEDSAVYLCASSLALRLGTEDNSPLHFGNGTRLTVT.

This clone occurred once. The chain couples TRBV11-2 to TRBJ2-7, with a possible D match to TRBD2 (5 bases). Germline lookup yields CDR1 SGHAT and CDR2 FQNNGV. This CDR3 has 14 residues. V was clipped by 3 bases and J by 0 bases, with 9 bases between them. CDR3 sequence: CASSLERNSYEQYF. In nucleotides, the CDR3 is TGTGCCAGCAGCTTGGAGCGGAACTCCTACGAGCAGTACTTC.

V gene TRBV27 combines with J gene TRBJ1-2, with D unresolved. Germline V CDR1 and CDR2: MNHEY, SMNVEV (reference sequence). The CDR3 sequence is 13 residues long. The ends were cut back, 3 bases at V and 3 bases at J, with 8 bases in the middle. The CDR3 bases are TGTGCCAGCAGTTTTCAAGCTTACTATGGCTACACCTTC. Translating it yields CASSFQAYYGYTF.

In this sample, this clone turned up a few times. This CDR3 reads CASSLLGTSGEGSYNEQFF. CDR3 coding DNA: TGTGCCAGCAGCTTGTTGGGGACTAGCGGGGAGGGATCTTACAATGAGCAGTTCTTC. The gene calls are TRBV5-8 and TRBJ2-1; TRBD2 aligns across 13 bases. The V segment lost 1 base and the J segment 4 bases; nucleotides outside the gene matches: 11. Germline V gives CDR1 SGHTS, CDR2 YDEGEE. CDR3 size: 19 residues.

The CDR3 loop is CASSGTGSSYNSPLHF. DNA of the CDR3: TGTGCCTCCTCTGGGACAGGGAGCTCCTATAATTCACCCCTCCACTTT. The chain employs TRBV19 and TRBJ1-6, with TRBD1 matching 9 bases. The ends lost 11 bases at V and 0 bases at J; junction bases unmatched: 8. The CDR3 length is 16 residues. CDR1 and CDR2 from the germline V gene are LNHDA and SQIVND (reference sequence).

This chain connects TRBV7-8 to TRBJ2-3, with D hard to call. Between the trimmed V and J ends, which lost 1 base and 6 bases, there was a span of 8 bases. Germline CDR1 reads SGHVS; CDR2 reads FQNEAQ. The CDR3 is made up of 13 amino acids. The CDR3 DNA is TGTGCCAGCAGCTTAGAAGGCGCTGATACGCAGTATTTT. Protein product: CASSLEGADTQYF. Looking up the rest from reference TRBV7-8 and TRBJ2-3 gives the full variable domain: GAGVSQSPRYKVAKRGQDVALRCDPISGHVSLFWYQQALGQGPEFLTYFQNEAQLDKSGLPSDRFFAERPEGSVSTLKIQRTQQEDSAVYLCASSLEGADTQYFGPGTRLTVL.

J is TRBJ2-5 and V is TRBV7-6, with a weak D call TRBD1 (7 bases). This CDR3 spans 15 amino acids. The ends were cut back, 2 bases at V and 5 bases at J, with 15 bases in the middle. The germline CDR1 and CDR2 sequences are SGHVS and FNYEAQ. The CDR3 DNA is TGTGCCAGCAGCTTATTCAGGGGGGTTTCGGAGACCCAGTACTTC. This codes for CASSLFRGVSETQYF.

V and J are TRBV27 and TRBJ2-7, with 7 bases identical to TRBD1. The J segment lost 3 bases and the V segment lost 3 bases, leaving 8 bases of the junction unmatched. The CDR3 extends over 15 amino acids. The germline CDR1 and CDR2 sequences are MNHEY and SMNVEV (reference sequence). CDR3 protein: CASSLGWAGGYEQYF. CDR3 DNA sequence: TGTGCCAGCAGTTTGGGGTGGGCAGGGGGCTACGAGCAGTACTTC.

The chain carries TRBV9 and TRBJ2-1, with D perhaps TRBD2 (6 bases). The V gene's germline CDR1 is SGDLS and CDR2 YYNGEE. This CDR3 is 14 amino acids long. V shed 1 base and J shed 8 bases, with 13 bases lying between them. CDR3 DNA: TGTGCCAGCAGCGTATGGGGTTCGGGGGATGAGCAGTTCTTC. It encodes CASSVWGSGDEQFF.

This chain uses TRBV6-6 with TRBJ1-1, with D possibly being TRBD1 (5 bases). Trimming left V 6 bases short and J 6 bases short, with 23 bases between. The CDR3 sequence is 16 residues long. The germline V gene encodes CDR1 MNHNY and CDR2 SVGAGI (reference sequence). CDR3 amino acids: CASSRFWGGDFSEAFF. In nucleotides, the CDR3 is TGTGCCAGCAGCCGTTTTTGGGGCGGTGACTTTTCTGAAGCTTTCTTT.

The chain combines TRBV6-5 with TRBJ2-6; 7 bases are a match to TRBD1. CDR3 size: 15 residues. CDR1 is MNHEY and CDR2 is SVGAGI in the germline V gene. Trimming cost V 5 bases and J 1 base; bases outside gene matches: 2. CDR3: CASSQTGSGANVLTF. The CDR3 bases are TGTGCCAGCAGTCAGACAGGGTCTGGGGCCAACGTCCTGACTTTC.

In its sample, this clone was seen once. This rearrangement joins TRBV25-1 to TRBJ2-7; D is tentatively TRBD1 or TRBD2 (5 bases each). Trimming stripped 2 bases from V and 5 bases from J, with 22 bases between. The CDR3 sequence is 17 residues long. Germline CDR1 MGHDK, CDR2 SYGVNS. CDR3 region: CASSEAPHTLGTHEQYF. The CDR3, as DNA: TGTGCCAGCAGTGAAGCGCCCCACACACTAGGGACCCACGAGCAGTACTTC.

This sequence joins TRBV19 and TRBJ1-1; D is unclear. CDR3 size: 11 residues. The V gene's germline CDR1 is LNHDA and CDR2 SQIVND (reference sequence). V lost 3 bases and J 7 bases, leaving 6 bases between the germline ends. The CDR3 sequence is CASSISREAFF. CDR3 nucleotide sequence: TGTGCCAGTAGTATCTCACGTGAAGCTTTCTTT. Using reference TRBV19 and TRBJ1-1 for the parts outside the CDR3, the full variable domain is DGGITQSPKYLFRKEGQNVTLSCEQNLNHDAMYWYRQDPGQGLRLIYYSQIVNDFQKGDIAEGYSVSREKKESFPLTVTSAQKNPTAFYLCASSISREAFFGQGTRLTVV.

The rearrangement uses TRBV10-3 and TRBJ2-7, with D perhaps matching TRBD1 (6 bases). V dropped 4 bases and J dropped 0 bases, with 16 bases sitting between them. The V gene's germline CDR1 is ENHRY and CDR2 SYGVKD. This CDR3 is built from 16 residues. The CDR3 loop is CAISGRARDNSYEQYF. CDR3 DNA sequence: TGTGCCATCAGTGGGCGGGCCCGGGACAACTCCTACGAGCAGTACTTC.

This chain joins TRBV2 and TRBJ2-7; 7 bases are a match to TRBD1. Germline trimming cut 8 bases from V and 0 bases from J; bases unmatched to any gene: 7. Per germline, CDR1 SNHLY and CDR2 FYNNEI. The CDR3 loop spans 14 amino acids. Here the CDR3 reads CASVEGAHSYEQYF. Written as DNA, the CDR3 is TGTGCCAGCGTAGAGGGGGCCCACTCCTACGAGCAGTACTTC. Based on the CDR3 plus reference TRBV2 and TRBJ2-7, the full variable domain is EPEVTQTPSHQVTQMGQEVILRCVPISNHLYFYWYRQILGQKVEFLVSFYNNEISEKSEIFDDQFSVERPDGSNFTLKIRSTKLEDSAMYFCASVEGAHSYEQYFGPGTRLTVT.

This rearrangement joins TRBV5-5 to TRBJ1-1; TRBD1 might be the D (6 bases). V lost 3 bases and J lost 4, with 19 bases in between. The CDR3 spans 16 residues. Germline CDR1 reads SGHKS; CDR2 reads YYEKEE (reference sequence). The CDR3 DNA reads TGTGCCAGCAGCTCGGGTATGGTAGAGGGGGTCACTGAAGCTTTCTTT. It specifies CASSSGMVEGVTEAFF.